This T cell receptor (delta chain) emerged from a study of gamma delta lymphoproliferative disorders and STAT genes. TCRdb fed the multiplex PCR reads into CATT to redo clone calling. The table records about 3,100 delta-chain clones, approximately 1.2% of them present only once. PBMCs from patients and controls supplied the genomic DNA for sequencing. The control group comprised age- and sex-matched healthy adult blood donors. This clone has more than one count but fewer than ten. What it binds is unknown. The protein held in TCRdb is that of a much larger clone and does not match this DNA's translation at residue 12, likely because of a read error; the protein shown is translated from the DNA. The length of the CDR3 is 18 residues. CDR1 and CDR2 from the germline V gene are GEAIGNYY and EKD. The trim removed 0 bases at V and 1 base at J, leaving 8 bases unmatched. Study observations and caveats: Nearly all major patient gamma and delta clonotypes were public; only a couple of gamma clonotypes were disease-private. Control T cells likely spanned varied maturation stages, whereas leukemic cells were skewed toward terminal effectors.

The sequenced sample consisted of blood. The TCR was taken from a human donor in good health. V is TRDV2 and J is TRDJ1; 12 nucleotides align to TRDD3. The DNA for the CDR3 is TGTGCCTGTGACACCGTCACTGGGGGATACCCCTTCACCGATAAACTCATCTTT. It codes for CACDTVTGGYPFTDKLIF.